This T cell receptor (beta chain) was captured by sequencing in a study of tumor-infiltrating lymphocytes in primary liver carcinoma. Study background: The number of productive TCRbeta reads per sample ranged from roughly 3.65 to 8 million and was similar across tissue types.

For each extraction, RNA and DNA were obtained together from about 21-30 mg of unsorted bulk tissue. For each tumor, five separate regions were sampled. This clonotype was seen ten or more times. Its antigen is unidentified. Reverse transcription of roughly 480 ng total RNA with a constant-region primer produced TCR beta cDNA. Three nested multiplex PCR rounds, a slightly modified ARM-PCR method, built the TCR beta libraries. Investigators reported that the first two PCR rounds, at roughly 11 cycles each, used TRBV1-TRBV30 forward primers with a C-beta reverse primer. TCRdb analysed the multiplex PCR reads with MiXCR anew, one entry per CDR3 protein. The sample consists of 95,000 to 150,000 distinct CDR3 sequences, approximately 70% of them appearing once. V lost 7 bases and J lost 4; bases outside the gene matches: 14. The CDR3 covers 15 residues. The germline CDR1 and CDR2 sequences are SQVTM and ANQGSEA.

Study-wide points: Lower overlap was observed for tumor-adjacent and tumor-blood pairs relative to tumor region pairs. The difference in top-250-clone fraction between tumors and blood was significant, favoring tumors (p = 0.039).

This clonotype was obtained from a woman aged 60-75 years with primary liver carcinoma and hepatitis B virus infection. The chain combines TRBV29-1 with TRBJ2-3; TRBD2 aligns across 7 bases. Source material: liver tumor tissue from sampling region 1. The subset denotes: tumor region T1, superior pole. The CDR3 bases are TGCAGCGGAAAAGGACTGCGGGAGAAAGCAGATACGCAGTATTTT. Translating it yields CSGKGLREKADTQYF.